This TCR beta chain was observed in a study of a mutant IDH1 vaccine in newly diagnosed glioma (dated by TCRdb to about 2021). Concerning the study at large: Eight vaccinations were administered to patients in weeks 1, 3, 5, 7, 11, 15, 19 and 23, corresponding to visits V03 through V10. Vaccination started 4-6 weeks after radiotherapy alone, or was given together with temozolomide cycles in the groups whose treatment included chemotherapy. Before enrollment, patients had received standard therapy of radiotherapy alone, temozolomide alone, or radiochemotherapy with temozolomide; most received the combination. Longitudinal TCRB deep sequencing was performed for around 23 treated patients wherever samples were available for exploratory analyses. Of the roughly 30 treated patients, approximately 60% were male and approximately 38% were female, and a mean age of approximately 40 years was recorded. Peripheral blood was collected at six visits: V03 (baseline), V05, V07, V10, V12 and V13.

The sample's time point label, in plain terms: week 11, during vaccination. Each vaccine dose, consisting of 300 ug of a 20-mer mutant IDH1 peptide in Montanide, was administered subcutaneously with topical imiquimod. Donors had newly diagnosed WHO grade 3 or 4 IDH1-mutant astrocytomas with loss of nuclear ATRX. The samples were drawn from NOA16, a multicentre, single-arm, open-label phase I trial in Germany that tested a mutant IDH1 peptide vaccine in humans for the first time. The DNeasy Blood and Tissue Kit was used to extract genomic DNA from EDTA blood for TCRB sequencing. The protocol used for the library was the immunoSEQ multiplex PCR assay. Rearranged TCR beta chain sequences were amplified with the hsTCRB Kit following the manufacturer's protocol. TCRB libraries were sequenced on an Illumina MiSeq. In the original analysis: The proprietary platform of the kit vendor was used for demultiplexing, trimming and gene mapping. The source is immuneACCESS, and TCRdb retained only in-frame sequences with V and J called. Part of the clones is not carried over; for the studies checked, unresolved V genes explain less than half of this, and the remainder is unexplained. From that table come the V and J calls and clone size; the DNA was used to work out D and trimming. This sample lists roughly 25,000 clones; 79% were detected once. The ten largest clones represent around 8% of the sample.

Paper-wide results and their limitations: Pseudoprogression appeared unrelated to alterations in the top peripheral T cell clonotypes detected by TCRB sequencing. Availability determined which PBMC samples were chosen for TCRB deep sequencing. The authors noted that analyses of patient blood samples could not be reproduced because of sample limitations. Immune responses induced by the vaccine were seen in approximately 92% of patients across multiple MHC alleles.

Concerning this clone: Its specific antigen is unknown. No quality values exist for individual bases; no much larger clone is one base distant.

The clonotype originates from a man between 40 and 49 years old with glioma. The sequencing used PBMCs, collected from a glioma patient whose treatment included an IDH1 peptide vaccine.

The nucleotide sequence reads as follows: TGTGCCAGCAGCTTAGCGGGTCGGGGGACAGAAGCTTTCTTT. Translated, this is CASSLAGRGTEAFF. Recombination joined TRBV11-3 with TRBJ1-1; a tentative D match to TRBD1 spans 6 bases. CDR1 and CDR2 (SGHNT, YENEEA) derive from the germline V gene. The junction shows trimming of 1 base on V and 8 bases on J, plus 14 bases between the germline ends. Inclusive of the bounding cysteine and phenylalanine, the CDR3 is 14 residues long. CDR3 DNA only is kept here, 42 bases in frame from base 1. When the CDR3 is completed using the reference TRBV11-3 and TRBJ1-1 genes on either side, the full variable domain is EAGVVQSPRYKIIEKKQPVAFWCNPISGHNTLYWYLQNLGQGPELLIRYENEEAVDDSQLPKDRFSAERLKGVDSTLKIQPAELGDSAVYLCASSLAGRGTEAFFGQGTRLTVV.